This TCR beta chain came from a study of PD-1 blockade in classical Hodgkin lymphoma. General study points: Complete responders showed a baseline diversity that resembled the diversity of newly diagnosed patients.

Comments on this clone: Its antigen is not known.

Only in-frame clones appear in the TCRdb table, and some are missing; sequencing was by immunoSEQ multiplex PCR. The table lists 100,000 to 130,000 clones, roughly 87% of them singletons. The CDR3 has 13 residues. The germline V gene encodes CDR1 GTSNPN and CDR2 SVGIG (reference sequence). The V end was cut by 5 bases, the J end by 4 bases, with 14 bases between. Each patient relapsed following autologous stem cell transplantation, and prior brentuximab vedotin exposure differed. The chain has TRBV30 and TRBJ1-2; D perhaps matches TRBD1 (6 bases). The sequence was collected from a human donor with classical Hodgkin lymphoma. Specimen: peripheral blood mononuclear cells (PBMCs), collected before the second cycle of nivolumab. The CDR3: CAWGTSTGYGYTF. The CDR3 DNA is TGTGCCTGGGGGACATCCACGGGCTATGGCTACACCTTC.